This paragraph reports one TCR beta chain. These data originate in a study of shared clonotypes between healthy human individuals. CDR1 and CDR2 from the germline V gene are SGHAT and FQNNGV. The CDR3 is 17 residues long. V was cut by 2 bases and J by 5 bases, with 20 bases left in between. As handled by the study authors: Filtering differed because ImmunoSEQ produced junction-only sequences that carried no quality scores. Profiled with immunoSEQ multiplex PCR; TCRdb holds only in-frame clones, not every one. The V and J calls and the clone size are those of that table, but D and trimming were determined from the DNA. The profile shows 1.6 million or so clones, approximately 98.5% of them singletons.

The clonotype originates from a man aged 25 to 40 in good health. The chain uses TRBV11-2 and TRBJ2-3; D is perhaps TRBD1 or TRBD2 (6 bases each). What was sequenced was naive CD4+ T cells sorted from blood. Subset defined: CD45RA+ positively selected. This CDR3 reads CASSLLKGGLLGDTQYF. DNA for the CDR3: TGTGCCAGCAGCTTATTGAAGGGGGGCCTCCTGGGAGATACGCAGTATTTT.